This passage covers 10 T cell receptor beta chains from one sample sequenced in a study of PD-L1 blockade in urothelial cancer. Time point: pretreatment peripheral blood. The table came from immunoSEQ multiplex PCR; TCRdb's copy has only in-frame clones and leaves some out. The sample has 32,000 or so clones, under 90% seen once. Sequenced material: PBMCs, taken around atezolizumab (anti-PD-L1) treatment. The receptors originated from a man between 60 and 70 years old with urothelial cancer.

This chain connects TRBV7-3 to TRBJ1-2, with 7 bases matching TRBD1. Per the germline V gene, CDR1 is SGHTA and CDR2 is FQGTGA. V lost 4 bases, J lost 7 bases, and 21 bases stayed unmatched. This CDR3 has 18 amino acids. DNA for the CDR3: TGTGCCAGCAGCTCCAAGGGACAGAAAGAAGCCACCTATGTTGGCTACACCTTC. Amino acid sequence: CASSSKGQKEATYVGYTF.

This clone was seen a few times. V and J are TRBV30 and TRBJ2-3; D gene uncertain. Germline V CDR1 and CDR2: GTSNPN, SVGIG (reference sequence). V lost 6 bases and J lost 0, with 7 bases in between. The CDR3 loop spans 12 amino acids. CDR3: CACRTSTDTQYF. The CDR3 DNA reads as TGTGCCTGCCGTACAAGCACAGATACGCAGTATTTT.

For this clone: The junction differs from germline at one of its ends, possibly a read error. The chain links TRBV9 to TRBJ2-2; D may be TRBD2 (5 bases). Germline loops: CDR1 SGDLS, CDR2 YYNGEE. The CDR3 has 15 residues. The CDR3 protein is CASSVGPSDTGEPFF. Here the CDR3 DNA reads TGTGCCAGCAGCGTAGGGCCGAGTGACACCGGGGAGCCGTTTTTT. The entire variable domain, with the rest obtained from reference TRBV9 and TRBJ2-2, is as follows: DSGVTQTPKHLITATGQRVTLRCSPRSGDLSVYWYQQSLDQGLQFLIQYYNGEERAKGNILERFSAQQFPDLHSELNLSSLELGDSALYFCASSVGPSDTGEPFFGEGSRLTVL.

This chain connects TRBV6-1 to TRBJ2-1, with TRBD2 identical over 7 bases. Looked up from germline, CDR1 is MNHNS and CDR2 is SASEGT. The V gene end was trimmed by 4 bases and the J gene end by 4 bases; junction bases not matched to a gene: 7. This CDR3 contains 15 residues. This chain's CDR3 is CASSVRLAAYNEQFF. The CDR3 DNA follows: TGTGCCAGCAGTGTAAGGCTAGCGGCATACAATGAGCAGTTCTTC.

The V gene is TRBV18, the J gene TRBJ2-5; TRBD2 might be the D (5 bases). Germline assignment: CDR1 KGHSH and CDR2 LQKENI. The V and J ends lost 3 bases and 7 bases respectively, with 12 bases between them. CDR3 length: 13 amino acids. CDR3 protein: CASSPAADRTQYF. The CDR3 nucleotides read TGTGCCAGCTCACCGGCAGCGGACCGGACCCAGTACTTC.

The chain combines TRBV13 with TRBJ2-1; a weak D match, TRBD2 (6 bases). Trimming removed 1 base at V and 7 bases at J, with 11 bases between. The CDR3 loop spans 14 amino acids. Per germline, CDR1 PRHDT and CDR2 FYEKMQ (reference sequence). In DNA, the CDR3 is TGTGCCAGCAGCTTAGTTGGGGGGACGAATGAGCAGTTCTTC. As protein: CASSLVGGTNEQFF.

This clone was found once. This chain joins TRBV6-5 and TRBJ2-3, with D perhaps matching TRBD1 (5 bases). The V end was cut by 0 bases, the J end by 3 bases, with 7 bases between. Germline-derived CDR1 and CDR2 are MNHEY and SVGAGI. This CDR3 spans 14 amino acids. CDR3 sequence reads: CASSYSTETDTQYF. The CDR3 bases are TGTGCCAGCAGTTACTCGACAGAGACAGATACGCAGTATTTT.

V and J are TRBV30 and TRBJ2-5, with 9 bases matching TRBD1. The J segment lost 10 bases and the V segment lost 2 bases, leaving 8 bases of the junction unmatched. The CDR3 totals 13 residues. The V gene's germline CDR1 is GTSNPN and CDR2 SVGIG (reference sequence). The CDR3 DNA reads as TGTGCCTGGAGTAAACAGGGGGCGGGAAACCAGTACTTC. The encoded protein is CAWSKQGAGNQYF.

The genes are TRBV25-1 and TRBJ1-2, with D possibly TRBD1 on 6 matching bases. Germline CDR1 reads MGHDK; CDR2 reads SYGVNS. This CDR3 has 15 residues. Trimming cost V 2 bases and J 3 bases, with 13 bases left between them. CDR3 amino acids: CASSESTGNYYGYTF. CDR3 DNA sequence: TGTGCCAGCAGTGAAAGTACAGGGAACTACTATGGCTACACCTTC.

The gene calls are TRBV7-6 and TRBJ2-1; 8 bases fit TRBD2. Germline CDR1 and CDR2: SGHVS and FNYEAQ. CDR3 size: 17 residues. V lost 1 base, J lost 2 bases, and 7 bases stayed unmatched. The CDR3 DNA follows: TGTGCCAGCAGCTTAGGAGTGGGCGGGAGGACCTACAATGAGCAGTTCTTC. Encoded protein: CASSLGVGGRTYNEQFF.